This TCR beta chain was recorded in a study of cytomegalovirus exposure and HLA in healthy donors. Trimming took 4 bases from V and 2 from J; bases not matched to a gene: 4. CDR1 is MNHEY, CDR2 SMNVEV, per germline (reference sequence). The CDR3 is 16 residues long. This PCR relied on a set of 60 Vbeta primers and 13 Jbeta primers. The data were produced by immunoSEQ multiplex PCR, yet TCRdb's version contains in-frame clones alone and is incomplete. The table has 130,000 to 150,000 clones, over 60% seen once. J is TRBJ2-7 and V is TRBV27, with TRBD2 matching over 14 bases. The sequencing input was PBMCs. This sequence was found in a male donor in good health and CMV-seropositive. DNA for the CDR3: TGTGCCAGCAGTTCCCGACTAGCGGGAGGGCCCTACGAGCAGTACTTC. Amino acids: CASSSRLAGGPYEQYF.